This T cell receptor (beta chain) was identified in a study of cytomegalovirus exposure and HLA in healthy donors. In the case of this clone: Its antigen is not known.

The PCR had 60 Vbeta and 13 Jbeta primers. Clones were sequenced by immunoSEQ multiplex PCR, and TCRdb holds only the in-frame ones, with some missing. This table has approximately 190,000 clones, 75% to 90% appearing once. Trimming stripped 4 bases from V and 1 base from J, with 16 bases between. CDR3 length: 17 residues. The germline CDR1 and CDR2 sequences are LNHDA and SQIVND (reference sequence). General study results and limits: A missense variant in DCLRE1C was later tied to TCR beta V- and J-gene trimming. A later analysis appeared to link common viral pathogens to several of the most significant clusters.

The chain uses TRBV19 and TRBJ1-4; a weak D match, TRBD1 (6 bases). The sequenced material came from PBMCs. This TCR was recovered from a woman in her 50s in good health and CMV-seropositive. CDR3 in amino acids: CASSSRGGQLTNEKLFF. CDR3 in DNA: TGTGCCAGTAGTAGTCGCGGGGGCCAGTTAACTAATGAAAAACTGTTTTTT.